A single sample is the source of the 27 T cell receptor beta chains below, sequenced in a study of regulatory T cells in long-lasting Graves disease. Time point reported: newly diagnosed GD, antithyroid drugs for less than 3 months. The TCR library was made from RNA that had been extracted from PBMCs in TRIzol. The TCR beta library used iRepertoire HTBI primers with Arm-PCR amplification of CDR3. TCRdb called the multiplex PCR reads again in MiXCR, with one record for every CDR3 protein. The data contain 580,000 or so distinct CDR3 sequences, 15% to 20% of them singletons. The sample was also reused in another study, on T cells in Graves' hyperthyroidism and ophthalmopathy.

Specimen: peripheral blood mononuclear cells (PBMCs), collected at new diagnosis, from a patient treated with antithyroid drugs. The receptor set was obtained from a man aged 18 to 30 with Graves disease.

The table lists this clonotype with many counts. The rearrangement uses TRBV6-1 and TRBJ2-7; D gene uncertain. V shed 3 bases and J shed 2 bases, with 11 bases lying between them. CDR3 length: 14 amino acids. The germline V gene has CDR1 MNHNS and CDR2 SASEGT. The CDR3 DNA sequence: TGTGCCAGCAGTGACTGGACGCGAACCTACGAGCAGTACTTC. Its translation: CASSDWTRTYEQYF.

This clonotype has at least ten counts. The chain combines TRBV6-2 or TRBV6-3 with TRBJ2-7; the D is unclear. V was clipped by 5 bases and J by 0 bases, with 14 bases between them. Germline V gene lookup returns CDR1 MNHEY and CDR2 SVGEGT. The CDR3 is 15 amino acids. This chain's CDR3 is CASSEVGPVSYEQYF. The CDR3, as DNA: TGTGCCAGCAGTGAGGTCGGGCCAGTCTCCTACGAGCAGTACTTC.

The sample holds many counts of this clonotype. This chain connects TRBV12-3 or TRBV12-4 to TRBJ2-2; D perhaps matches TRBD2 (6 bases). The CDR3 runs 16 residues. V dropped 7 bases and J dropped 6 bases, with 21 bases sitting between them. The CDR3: CASTPGLQTVAGELFF. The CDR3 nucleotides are TGTGCCAGCACCCCGGGACTCCAAACGGTAGCCGGGGAGCTGTTTTTT.

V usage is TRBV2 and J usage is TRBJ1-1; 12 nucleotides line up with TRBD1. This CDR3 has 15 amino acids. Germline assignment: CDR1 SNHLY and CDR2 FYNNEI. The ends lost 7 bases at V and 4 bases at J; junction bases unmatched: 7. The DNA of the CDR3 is TGTGCCAGCATGGGACAGGGGGCGATTGGCACTGAAGCTTTCTTT. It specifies CASMGQGAIGTEAFF.

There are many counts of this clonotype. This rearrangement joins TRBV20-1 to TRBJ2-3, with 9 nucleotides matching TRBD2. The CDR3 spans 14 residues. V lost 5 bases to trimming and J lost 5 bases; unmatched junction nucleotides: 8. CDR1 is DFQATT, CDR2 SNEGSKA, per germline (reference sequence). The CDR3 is CSAPSAGGGDTQYF. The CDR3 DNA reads TGCAGTGCTCCCTCAGCGGGAGGAGGAGATACGCAGTATTTT.

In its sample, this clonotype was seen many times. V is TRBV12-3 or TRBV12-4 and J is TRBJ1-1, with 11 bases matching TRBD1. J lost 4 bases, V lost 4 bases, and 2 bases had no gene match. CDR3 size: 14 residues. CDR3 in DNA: TGTGCCAGCAGTTGGACAGGGGGCGGCACTGAAGCTTTCTTT. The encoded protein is CASSWTGGGTEAFF.

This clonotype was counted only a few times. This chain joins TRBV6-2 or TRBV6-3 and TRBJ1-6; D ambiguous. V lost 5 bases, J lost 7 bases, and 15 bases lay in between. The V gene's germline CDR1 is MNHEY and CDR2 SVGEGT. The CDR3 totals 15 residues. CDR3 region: CASSLSRAQNSPLHF. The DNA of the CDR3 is TGTGCCAGCAGTCTATCTCGGGCTCAGAATTCACCCCTCCACTTT.

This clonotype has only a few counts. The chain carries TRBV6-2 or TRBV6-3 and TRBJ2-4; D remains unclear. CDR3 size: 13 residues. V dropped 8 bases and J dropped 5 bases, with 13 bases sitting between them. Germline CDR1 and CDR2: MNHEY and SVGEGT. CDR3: CASATSFQNIQYF. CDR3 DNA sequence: TGTGCCAGCGCCACCTCCTTCCAAAACATTCAGTACTTC.

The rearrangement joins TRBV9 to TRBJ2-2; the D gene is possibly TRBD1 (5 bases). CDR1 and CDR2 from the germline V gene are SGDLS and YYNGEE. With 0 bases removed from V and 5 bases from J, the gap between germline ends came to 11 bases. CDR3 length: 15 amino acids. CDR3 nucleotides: TGTGCCAGCAGCGTAGTTGGGGCTGCGACCGGGGAGCTGTTTTTT. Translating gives CASSVVGAATGELFF.

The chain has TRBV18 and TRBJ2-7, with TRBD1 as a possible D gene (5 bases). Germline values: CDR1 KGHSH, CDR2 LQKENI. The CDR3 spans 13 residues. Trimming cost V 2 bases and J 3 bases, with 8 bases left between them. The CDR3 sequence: CASSPGADYEQYF. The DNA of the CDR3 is TGTGCCAGCTCACCAGGGGCCGACTACGAGCAGTACTTC. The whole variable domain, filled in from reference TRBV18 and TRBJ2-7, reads NAGVMQNPRHLVRRRGQEARLRCSPMKGHSHVYWYRQLPEEGLKFMVYLQKENIIDESGMPKERFSAEFPKEGPSILRIQQVVRGDSAAYFCASSPGADYEQYFGPGTRLTVT.

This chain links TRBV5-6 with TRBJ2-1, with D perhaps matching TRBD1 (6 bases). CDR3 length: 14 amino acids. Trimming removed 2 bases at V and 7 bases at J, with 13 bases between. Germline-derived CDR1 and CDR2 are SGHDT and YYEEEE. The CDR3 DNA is TGTGCCAGCAGCTTAGGGACAAGGAGTAATGAGCAGTTCTTC. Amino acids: CASSLGTRSNEQFF.

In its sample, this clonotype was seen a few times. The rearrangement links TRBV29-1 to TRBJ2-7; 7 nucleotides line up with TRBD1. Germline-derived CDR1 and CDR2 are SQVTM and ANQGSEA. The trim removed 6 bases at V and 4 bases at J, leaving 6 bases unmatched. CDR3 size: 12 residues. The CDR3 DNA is TGCAGCGTCCTGGGACAGACTTACGAGCAGTACTTC. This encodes CSVLGQTYEQYF.

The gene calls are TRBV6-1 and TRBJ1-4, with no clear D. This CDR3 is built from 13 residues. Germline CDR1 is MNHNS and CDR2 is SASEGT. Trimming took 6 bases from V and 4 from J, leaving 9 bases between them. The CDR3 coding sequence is TGTGCCAGCAGCTCCTCTTATAATGAAAAACTGTTTTTT. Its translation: CASSSSYNEKLFF.

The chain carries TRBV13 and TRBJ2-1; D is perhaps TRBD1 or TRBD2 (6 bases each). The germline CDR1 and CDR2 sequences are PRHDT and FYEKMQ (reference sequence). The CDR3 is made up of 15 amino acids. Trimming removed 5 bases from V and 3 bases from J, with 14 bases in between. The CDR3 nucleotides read TGTGCCAGCAGCCCCATAGGGGGGAACTACAATGAGCAGTTCTTC. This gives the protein CASSPIGGNYNEQFF.

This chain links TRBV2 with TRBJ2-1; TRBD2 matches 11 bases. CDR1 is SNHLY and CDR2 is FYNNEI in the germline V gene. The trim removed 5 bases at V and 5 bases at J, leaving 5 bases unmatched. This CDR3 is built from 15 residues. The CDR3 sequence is CASSPTSGGHNEQFF. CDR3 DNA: TGTGCCAGCAGTCCTACTAGCGGGGGTCACAATGAGCAGTTCTTC.

CDR3 DNA sequence: TGCAGTGCTAGAGATTACGAGGGGGCGAGCACAGATACGCAGTATTTT. Translation gives CSARDYEGASTDTQYF. V gene TRBV20-1 combines with J gene TRBJ2-3; 7 bases agree with TRBD1. Per germline, CDR1 DFQATT and CDR2 SNEGSKA (reference sequence). CDR3 length: 16 residues. V dropped 0 bases and J dropped 0; count of bases not matched to a gene: 6.

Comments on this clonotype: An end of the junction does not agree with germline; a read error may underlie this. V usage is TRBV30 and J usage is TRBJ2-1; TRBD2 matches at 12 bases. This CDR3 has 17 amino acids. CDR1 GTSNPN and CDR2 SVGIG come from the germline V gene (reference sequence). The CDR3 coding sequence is TGTGCCTGGAGTCTACGGACTAGCGGGATAACCTACAATGAGCGGTTCTTC. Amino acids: CAWSLRTSGITYNERFF.

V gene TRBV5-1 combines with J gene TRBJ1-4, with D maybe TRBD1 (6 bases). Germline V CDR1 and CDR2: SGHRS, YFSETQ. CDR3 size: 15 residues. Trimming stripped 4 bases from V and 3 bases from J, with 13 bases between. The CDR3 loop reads CASSPTGLSNEKLFF. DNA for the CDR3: TGCGCCAGCAGCCCGACAGGTCTATCTAATGAAAAACTGTTTTTT.

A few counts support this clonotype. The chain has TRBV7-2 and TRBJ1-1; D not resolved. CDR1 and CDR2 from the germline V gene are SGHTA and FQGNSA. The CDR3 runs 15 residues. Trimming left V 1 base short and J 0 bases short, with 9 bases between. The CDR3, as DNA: TGTGCCAGCAGCTTAGATTTGGGGATGAACACTGAAGCTTTCTTT. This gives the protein CASSLDLGMNTEAFF.

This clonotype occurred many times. The CDR3 DNA sequence: TGTGCCAGCAGTTCCATTTTGGGGTTTCCCTACAATGAGCAGTTCTTC. Its translation: CASSSILGFPYNEQFF. The chain is built from TRBV28 and TRBJ2-1; no firm D call. This CDR3 has 16 residues. With 4 bases removed from V and 2 bases from J, the gap between germline ends came to 15 bases. Germline lookup yields CDR1 MDHEN and CDR2 SYDVKM.

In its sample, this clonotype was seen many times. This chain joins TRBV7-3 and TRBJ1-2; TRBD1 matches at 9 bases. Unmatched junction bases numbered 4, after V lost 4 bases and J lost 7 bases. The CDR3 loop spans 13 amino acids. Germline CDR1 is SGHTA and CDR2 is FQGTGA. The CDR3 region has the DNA TGTGCCAGCAGCTCGGGACAGGGACTTGGCTACACCTTC. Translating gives CASSSGQGLGYTF.

CDR3 coding DNA: TGTGCCAGCAGCGGGGACAGGGGGGGGGGAGAGACCCAGTACTTC. Translating gives CASSGDRGGGETQYF. The rearrangement joins TRBV5-4 to TRBJ2-5; 11 bases match TRBD1. CDR3 length: 15 amino acids. V lost 4 bases, J lost 4 bases, and 6 bases stayed unmatched. Germline CDR1 reads SGHNT; CDR2 reads YYREEE (reference sequence). The full variable domain, completed using reference TRBV5-4 and TRBJ2-5, is ETGVTQSPTHLIKTRGQQVTLRCSSQSGHNTVSWYQQALGQGPQFIFQYYREEENGRGNFPPRFSGLQFPNYSSELNVNALELDDSALYLCASSGDRGGGETQYFGPGTRLLVL.

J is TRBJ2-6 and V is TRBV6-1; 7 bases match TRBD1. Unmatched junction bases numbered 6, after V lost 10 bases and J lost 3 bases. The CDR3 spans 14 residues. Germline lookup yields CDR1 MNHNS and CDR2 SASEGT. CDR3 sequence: CAIFTGVGANVLTF. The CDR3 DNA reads TGTGCCATCTTTACAGGGGTTGGGGCCAACGTCCTGACTTTC.

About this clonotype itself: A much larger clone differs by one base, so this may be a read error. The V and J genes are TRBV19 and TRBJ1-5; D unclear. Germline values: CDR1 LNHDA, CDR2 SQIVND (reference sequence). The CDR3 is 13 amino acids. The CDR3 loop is CASSIWSNQSQHF. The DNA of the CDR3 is TGTGCCAGTAGTATATGGAGCAATCAGTCCCAGCATTTT.

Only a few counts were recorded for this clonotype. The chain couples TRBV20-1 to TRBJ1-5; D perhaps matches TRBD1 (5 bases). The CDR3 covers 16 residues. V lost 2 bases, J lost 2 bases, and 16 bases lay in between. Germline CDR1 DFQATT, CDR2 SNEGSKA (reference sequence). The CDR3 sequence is CSARWGTARGNQPQHF. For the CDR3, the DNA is TGCAGTGCTAGATGGGGAACAGCCAGGGGCAATCAGCCCCAGCATTTT.

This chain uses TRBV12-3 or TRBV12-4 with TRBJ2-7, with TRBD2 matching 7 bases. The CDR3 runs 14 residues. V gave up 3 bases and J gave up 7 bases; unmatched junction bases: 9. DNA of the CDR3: TGTGCCAGCAGTTTTGTTGCGGGAGTGGCTGAGCAGTACTTC. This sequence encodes CASSFVAGVAEQYF.

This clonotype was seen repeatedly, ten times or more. As DNA, the CDR3 is TGTGCCAGCAGTTTAGGTCCTCCAGAGACCCAGTACTTC. Its translation is CASSLGPPETQYF. J is TRBJ2-5 and V is TRBV27; D uncertain. CDR3 length: 13 amino acids. Germline-derived CDR1 and CDR2 are MNHEY and SMNVEV (reference sequence). V lost 2 bases, J lost 4 bases, and 8 bases lay in between.